This TCR beta chain was sequenced during a study of T cell repertoires in cytomegalovirus infection. General observations from the study: CMV carriers having the relevant HLA were flagged by cumulative public TCR beta family frequency.

Concerning this clonotype itself: Its antigen is not known.

TCRdb reprocessed the reads with MiXCR, giving one entry per CDR3 protein. The sample includes around 800,000 distinct CDR3 sequences, around a third seen only once; the top ten take roughly 12%. The CDR3 is made up of 24 amino acids. Trimming cost V 2 bases and J 2 bases, with 39 bases left between them. Per germline, CDR1 MNHNS and CDR2 SASEGT. V gene TRBV6-1 combines with J gene TRBJ2-5; D is perhaps TRBD2 (6 bases). The sample consisted of cultured CD8+ T cells from PBMCs, taken from culture after CMV antigen stimulation. The clonotype originates from a human donor in good health (CMV status not recorded). Some clones in this sample may be carry-over from other donors' samples. CDR3 loop: CASSEFYIGDFDPDWDFRQETQYF. CDR3 DNA: TGTGCCAGCAGTGAATTCTATATTGGGGACTTCGACCCTGACTGGGATTTTAGGCAAGAGACCCAGTACTTC.